The TCR beta chain described here comes from a study of immune evolution from preneoplasia to lung adenocarcinoma. Findings and limits, study-wide: Highest clonality occurred in KRAS-mutant, not EGFR-mutant or double wild-type, nodules.

A word on this clone: Its antigen is undetermined. The germline gene is not matched at one end of the junction; a read error may be the cause.

Between about 2014 and 2018, patients underwent resection in Japan or China. The repertoire was sequenced with immunoSEQ multiplex PCR; TCRdb's copy has only in-frame clones and lacks some. The sample holds thousands of clones; approximately 79% are singletons and the top ten take 5.5% to 7.5%. Germline assignment: CDR1 SSHAT and CDR2 FNYEAQ (reference sequence). This CDR3 is built from 15 residues. V and J are TRBV7-7 and TRBJ2-5; D perhaps matches TRBD1 (6 bases). Sequencing was performed on FFPE minimally invasive lung adenocarcinoma tissue. This clonotype originated in a person between 45 and 75 years old with lung adenocarcinoma. The CDR3 is CASSLAGEGAETQYF. The CDR3 DNA sequence: TGTGCTAGCAGCTTGGCAGGGGAAGGTGCAGAGACCCAGTACTTC.